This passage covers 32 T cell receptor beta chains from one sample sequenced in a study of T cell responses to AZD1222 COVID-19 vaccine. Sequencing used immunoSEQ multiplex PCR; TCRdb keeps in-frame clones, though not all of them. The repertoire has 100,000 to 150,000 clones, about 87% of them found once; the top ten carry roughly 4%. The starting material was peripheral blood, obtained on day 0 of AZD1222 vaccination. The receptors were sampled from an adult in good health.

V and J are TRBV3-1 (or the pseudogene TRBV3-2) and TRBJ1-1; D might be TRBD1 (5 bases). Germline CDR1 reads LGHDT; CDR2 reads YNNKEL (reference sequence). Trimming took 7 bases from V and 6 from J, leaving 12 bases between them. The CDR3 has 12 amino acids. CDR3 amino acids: CASTLPGAEAFF. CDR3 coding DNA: TGTGCCAGCACCCTCCCGGGGGCTGAAGCTTTCTTT.

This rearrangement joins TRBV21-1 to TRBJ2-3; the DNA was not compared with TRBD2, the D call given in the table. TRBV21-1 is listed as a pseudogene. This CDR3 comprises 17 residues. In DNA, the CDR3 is TGTGCCAGCAGCAAACTCATGGTGGGGGGACGCACAGATACGCAGTATTTT. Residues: CASSKLMVGGRTDTQYF.

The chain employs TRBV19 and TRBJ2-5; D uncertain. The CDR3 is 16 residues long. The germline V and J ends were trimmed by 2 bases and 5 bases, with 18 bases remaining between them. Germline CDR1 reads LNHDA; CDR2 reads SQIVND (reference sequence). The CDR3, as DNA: TGTGCCAGTAGTATAAGGCAAGGCTCCTTGGGGGAGACCCAGTACTTC. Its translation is CASSIRQGSLGETQYF.

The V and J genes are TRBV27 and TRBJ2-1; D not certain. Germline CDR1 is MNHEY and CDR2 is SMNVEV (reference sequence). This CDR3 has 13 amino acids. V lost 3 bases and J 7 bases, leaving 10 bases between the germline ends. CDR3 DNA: TGTGCCAGCAGTTTTAATGCTCGGAATGAGCAGTTCTTC. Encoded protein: CASSFNARNEQFF.

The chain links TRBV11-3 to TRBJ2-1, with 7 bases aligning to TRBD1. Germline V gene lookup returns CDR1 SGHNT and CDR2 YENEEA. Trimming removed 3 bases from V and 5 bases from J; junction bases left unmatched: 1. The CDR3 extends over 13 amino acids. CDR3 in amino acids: CASSFQGDNEQFF. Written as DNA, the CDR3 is TGTGCCAGCAGCTTCCAGGGGGACAATGAGCAGTTCTTC.

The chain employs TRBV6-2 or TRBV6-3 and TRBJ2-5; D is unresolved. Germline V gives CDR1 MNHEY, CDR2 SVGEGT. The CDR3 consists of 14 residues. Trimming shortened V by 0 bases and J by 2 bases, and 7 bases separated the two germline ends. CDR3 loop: CASSYSAPQETQYF. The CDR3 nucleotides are TGTGCCAGCAGTTACTCAGCGCCGCAAGAGACCCAGTACTTC.

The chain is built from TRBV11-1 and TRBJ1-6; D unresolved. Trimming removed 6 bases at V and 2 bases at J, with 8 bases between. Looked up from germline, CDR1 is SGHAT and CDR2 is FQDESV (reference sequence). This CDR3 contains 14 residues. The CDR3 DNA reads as TGTGCCAGCAGGGAGGCAACCTATAATTCACCCCTCCACTTT. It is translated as CASREATYNSPLHF. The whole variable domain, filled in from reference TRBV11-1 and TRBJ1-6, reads EAEVAQSPRYKITEKSQAVAFWCDPISGHATLYWYRQILGQGPELLVQFQDESVVDDSQLPKDRFSAERLKGVDSTLKIQPAELGDSAMYLCASREATYNSPLHFGNGTRLTVT.

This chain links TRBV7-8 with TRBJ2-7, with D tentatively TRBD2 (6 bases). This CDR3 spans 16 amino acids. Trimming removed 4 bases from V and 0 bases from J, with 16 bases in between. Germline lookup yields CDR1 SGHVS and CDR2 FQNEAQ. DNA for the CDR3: TGTGCCAGCAGCTCAAGGGACTTCTTGAGCTCCTACGAGCAGTACTTC. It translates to CASSSRDFLSSYEQYF. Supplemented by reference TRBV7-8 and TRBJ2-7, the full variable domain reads GAGVSQSPRYKVAKRGQDVALRCDPISGHVSLFWYQQALGQGPEFLTYFQNEAQLDKSGLPSDRFFAERPEGSVSTLKIQRTQQEDSAVYLCASSSRDFLSSYEQYFGPGTRLTVT.

As DNA, the CDR3 is TGTGCCAGCAGTGAATTTGGTACAGGGTCCTATAATTCACCCCTCCACTTT. Its translation is CASSEFGTGSYNSPLHF. The gene calls are TRBV6-1 and TRBJ1-6; perhaps TRBD1 as D (6 bases). The germline V and J ends were trimmed by 2 bases and 1 base, with 12 bases remaining between them. This CDR3 contains 17 residues. Germline CDR1 and CDR2: MNHNS and SASEGT.

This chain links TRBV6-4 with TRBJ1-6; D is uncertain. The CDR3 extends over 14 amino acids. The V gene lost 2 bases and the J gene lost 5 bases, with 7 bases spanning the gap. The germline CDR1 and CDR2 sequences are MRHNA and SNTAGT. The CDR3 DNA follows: TGTGCCAGCAGTGACGATCAGGATAATTCACCCCTCCACTTT. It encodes CASSDDQDNSPLHF.

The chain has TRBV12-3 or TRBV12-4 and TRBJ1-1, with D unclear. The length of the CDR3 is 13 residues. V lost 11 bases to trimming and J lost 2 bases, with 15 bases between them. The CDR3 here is CAAMWATNTEAFF. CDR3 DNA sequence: TGTGCCGCGATGTGGGCAACTAACACTGAAGCTTTCTTT.

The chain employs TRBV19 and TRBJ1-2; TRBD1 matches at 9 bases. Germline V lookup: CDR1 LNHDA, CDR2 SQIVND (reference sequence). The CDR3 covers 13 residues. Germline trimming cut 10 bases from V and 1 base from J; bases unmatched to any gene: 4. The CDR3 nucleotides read TGTGCCATCCGGGACAGGGTTAACTATGGCTACACCTTC. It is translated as CAIRDRVNYGYTF.

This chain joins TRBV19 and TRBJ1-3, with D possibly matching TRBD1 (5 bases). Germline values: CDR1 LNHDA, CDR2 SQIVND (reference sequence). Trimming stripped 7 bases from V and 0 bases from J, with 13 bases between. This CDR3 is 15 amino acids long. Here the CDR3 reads CASNRGSGSGNTIYF. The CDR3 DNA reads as TGTGCCAGTAATCGGGGCAGCGGCTCTGGAAACACCATATATTTT. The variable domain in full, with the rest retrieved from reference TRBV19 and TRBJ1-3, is DGGITQSPKYLFRKEGQNVTLSCEQNLNHDAMYWYRQDPGQGLRLIYYSQIVNDFQKGDIAEGYSVSREKKESFPLTVTSAQKNPTAFYLCASNRGSGSGNTIYFGEGSWLTVV.

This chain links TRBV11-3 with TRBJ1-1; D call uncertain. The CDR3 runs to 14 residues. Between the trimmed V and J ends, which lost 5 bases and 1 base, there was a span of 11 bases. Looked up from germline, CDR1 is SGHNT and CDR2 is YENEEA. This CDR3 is CASSPLRQNTEAFF. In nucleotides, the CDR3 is TGTGCCAGCAGCCCCCTCCGACAGAACACTGAAGCTTTCTTT.

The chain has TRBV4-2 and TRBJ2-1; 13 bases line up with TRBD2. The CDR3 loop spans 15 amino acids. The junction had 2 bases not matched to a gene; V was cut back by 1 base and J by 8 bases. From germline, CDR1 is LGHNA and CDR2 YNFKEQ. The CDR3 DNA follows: TGTGCCAGCAGCCAAGGGACTAGCGGGAGCGATGAGCAGTTCTTC. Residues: CASSQGTSGSDEQFF.

The chain's CDR3 is CSVTLPTGFGYGYTF. Here the CDR3 DNA reads TGCAGCGTTACCTTACCGACAGGGTTTGGCTATGGCTACACCTTC. The chain recombines TRBV29-1 with TRBJ1-2; 7 bases agree with TRBD1. Losses at the gene ends were 5 bases for V and 4 bases for J; bases not matched to a gene: 13. Germline V lookup: CDR1 SQVTM, CDR2 ANQGSEA. This CDR3 has 15 amino acids.

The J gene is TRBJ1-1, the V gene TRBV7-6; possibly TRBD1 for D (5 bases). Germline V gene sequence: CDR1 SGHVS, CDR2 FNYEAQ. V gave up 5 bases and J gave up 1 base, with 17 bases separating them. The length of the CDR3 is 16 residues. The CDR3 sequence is CASSPHSWGGNTEAFF. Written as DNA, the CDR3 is TGTGCCAGCAGCCCGCATTCTTGGGGGGGGAACACTGAAGCTTTCTTT.

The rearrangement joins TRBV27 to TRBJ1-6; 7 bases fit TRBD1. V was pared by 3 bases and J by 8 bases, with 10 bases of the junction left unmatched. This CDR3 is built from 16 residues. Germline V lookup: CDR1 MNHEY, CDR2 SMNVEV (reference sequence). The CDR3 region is CASSFLPGGRDSPLHF. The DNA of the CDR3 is TGTGCCAGCAGTTTCTTGCCAGGGGGGAGGGATTCACCCCTCCACTTT.

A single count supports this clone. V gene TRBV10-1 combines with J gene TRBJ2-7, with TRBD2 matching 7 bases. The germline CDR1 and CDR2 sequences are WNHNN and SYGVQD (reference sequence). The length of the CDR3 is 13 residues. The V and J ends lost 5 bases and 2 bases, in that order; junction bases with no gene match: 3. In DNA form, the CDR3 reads TGCGCCAGCAGTCCTAGCGGTACCTACGAGCAGTACTTC. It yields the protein CASSPSGTYEQYF.

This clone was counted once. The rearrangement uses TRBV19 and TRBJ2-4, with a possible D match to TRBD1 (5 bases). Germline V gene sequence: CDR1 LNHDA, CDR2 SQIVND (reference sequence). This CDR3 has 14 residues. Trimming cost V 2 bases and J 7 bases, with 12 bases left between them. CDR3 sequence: CASSIMSGNNIQYF. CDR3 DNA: TGTGCCAGTAGTATAATGTCAGGGAACAACATTCAGTACTTC.

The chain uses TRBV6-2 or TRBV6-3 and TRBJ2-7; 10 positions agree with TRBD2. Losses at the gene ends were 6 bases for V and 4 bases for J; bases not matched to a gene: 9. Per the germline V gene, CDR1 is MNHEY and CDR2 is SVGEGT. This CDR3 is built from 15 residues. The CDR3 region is CASSPSTSGVYEQYF. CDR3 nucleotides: TGTGCCAGCAGCCCATCCACTAGCGGGGTATACGAGCAGTACTTC.

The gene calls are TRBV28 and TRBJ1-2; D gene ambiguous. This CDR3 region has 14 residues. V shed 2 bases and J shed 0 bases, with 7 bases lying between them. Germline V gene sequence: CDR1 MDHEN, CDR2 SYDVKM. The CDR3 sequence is CASSLVQANYGYTF. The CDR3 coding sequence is TGTGCCAGCAGTTTAGTGCAAGCTAACTATGGCTACACCTTC.

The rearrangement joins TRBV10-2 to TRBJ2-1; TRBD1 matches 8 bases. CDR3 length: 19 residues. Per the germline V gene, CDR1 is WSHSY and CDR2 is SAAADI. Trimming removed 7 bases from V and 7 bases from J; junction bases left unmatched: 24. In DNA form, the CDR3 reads TGCGCCAGCACTCCCCATAGGGGACAGGTCCTAAAGGGGCCAAATGAGCAGTTCTTC. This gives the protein CASTPHRGQVLKGPNEQFF.

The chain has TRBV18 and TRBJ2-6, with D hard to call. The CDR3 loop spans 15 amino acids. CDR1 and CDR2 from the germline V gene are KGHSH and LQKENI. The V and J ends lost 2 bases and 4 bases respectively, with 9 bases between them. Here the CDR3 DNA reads TGTGCCAGCTCACCAGGGGTGGCCGGGGCCAACGTCCTGACTTTC. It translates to CASSPGVAGANVLTF.

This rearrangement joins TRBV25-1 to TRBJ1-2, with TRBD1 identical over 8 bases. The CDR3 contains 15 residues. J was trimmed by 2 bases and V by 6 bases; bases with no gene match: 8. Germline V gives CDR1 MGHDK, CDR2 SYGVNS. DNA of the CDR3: TGTGCCAGCAGGGAGACAGGGGAGGGGAACTATGGCTACACCTTC. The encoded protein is CASRETGEGNYGYTF.

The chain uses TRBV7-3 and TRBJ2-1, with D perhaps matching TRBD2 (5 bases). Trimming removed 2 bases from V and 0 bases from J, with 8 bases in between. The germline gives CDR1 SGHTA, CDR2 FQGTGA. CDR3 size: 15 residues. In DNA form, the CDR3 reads TGTGCCAGCAGCTTAGGGAGCGGCTCCTACAATGAGCAGTTCTTC. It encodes CASSLGSGSYNEQFF.

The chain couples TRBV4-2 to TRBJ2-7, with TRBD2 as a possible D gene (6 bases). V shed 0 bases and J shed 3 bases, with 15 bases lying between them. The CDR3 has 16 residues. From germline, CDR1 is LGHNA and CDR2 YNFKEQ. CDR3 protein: CASSQDLHRGLYEQYF. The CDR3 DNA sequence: TGTGCCAGCAGCCAAGATTTACATAGGGGACTCTACGAGCAGTACTTC.

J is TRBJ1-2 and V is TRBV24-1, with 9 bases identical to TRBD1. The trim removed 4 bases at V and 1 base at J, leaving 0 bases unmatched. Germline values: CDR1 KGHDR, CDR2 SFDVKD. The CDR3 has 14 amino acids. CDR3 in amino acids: CATSETGGNYGYTF. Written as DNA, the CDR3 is TGTGCCACCAGTGAGACAGGGGGTAACTATGGCTACACCTTC.

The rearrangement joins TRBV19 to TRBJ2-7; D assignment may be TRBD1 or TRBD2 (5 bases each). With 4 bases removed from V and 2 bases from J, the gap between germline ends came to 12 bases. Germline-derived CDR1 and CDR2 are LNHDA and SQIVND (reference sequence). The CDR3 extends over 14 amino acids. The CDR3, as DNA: TGTGCCAGTAGTACTTTCGGGACCACCTACGAGCAGTACTTC. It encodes CASSTFGTTYEQYF.

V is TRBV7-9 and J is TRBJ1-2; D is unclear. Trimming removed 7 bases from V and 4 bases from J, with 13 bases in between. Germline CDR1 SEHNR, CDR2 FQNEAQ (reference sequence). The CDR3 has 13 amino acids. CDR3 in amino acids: CASTPPGSYGYTF. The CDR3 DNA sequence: TGTGCCAGCACCCCCCCAGGCAGCTATGGCTACACCTTC. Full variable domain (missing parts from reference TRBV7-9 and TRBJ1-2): DTGVSQNPRHKITKRGQNVTFRCDPISEHNRLYWYRQTLGQGPEFLTYFQNEAQLEKSRLLSDRFSAERPKGSFSTLEIQRTEQGDSAMYLCASTPPGSYGYTFGSGTRLTVV.

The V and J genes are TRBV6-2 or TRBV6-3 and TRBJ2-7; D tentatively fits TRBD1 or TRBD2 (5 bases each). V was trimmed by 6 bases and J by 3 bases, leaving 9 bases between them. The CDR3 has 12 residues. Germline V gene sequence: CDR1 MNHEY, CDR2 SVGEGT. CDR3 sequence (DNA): TGTGCCAGCAGCGGGGACGGCTACGAGCAGTACTTC. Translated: CASSGDGYEQYF.

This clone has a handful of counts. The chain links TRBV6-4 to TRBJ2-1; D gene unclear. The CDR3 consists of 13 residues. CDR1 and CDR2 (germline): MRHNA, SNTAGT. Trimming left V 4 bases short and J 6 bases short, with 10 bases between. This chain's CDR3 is CASSVTHINEQFF. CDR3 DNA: TGTGCCAGCAGTGTAACACATATCAATGAGCAGTTCTTC.